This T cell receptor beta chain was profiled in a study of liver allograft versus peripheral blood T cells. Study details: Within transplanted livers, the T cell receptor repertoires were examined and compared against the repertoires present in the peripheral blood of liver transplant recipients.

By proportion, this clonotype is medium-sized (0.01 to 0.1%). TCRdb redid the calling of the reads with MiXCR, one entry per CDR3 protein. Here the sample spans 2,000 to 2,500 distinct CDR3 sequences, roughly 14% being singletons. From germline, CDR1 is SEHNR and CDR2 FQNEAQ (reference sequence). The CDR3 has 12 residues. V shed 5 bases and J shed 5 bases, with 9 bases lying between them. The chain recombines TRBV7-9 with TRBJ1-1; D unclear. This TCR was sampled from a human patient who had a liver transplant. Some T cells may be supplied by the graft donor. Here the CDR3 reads CASSEGTTEAFF. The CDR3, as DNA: TGTGCCAGCAGCGAGGGTACAACTGAAGCTTTCTTT.